The present entry profiles one T cell receptor beta chain with its context. Its antigen is still unknown. The record originates from a study of T cells and copy number aberrations in small-cell lung cancer. General observations from the study: Tumors showed lower T-cell density, richness and clonality than adjacent lung, though density did not differ significantly.

Produced via immunoSEQ multiplex PCR; TCRdb's table is partial and in-frame only. The sample shows fewer than 8,500 clones, less than 85% of them seen only once. Germline V lookup: CDR1 LNHDA, CDR2 SQIVND (reference sequence). The V and J ends lost 3 bases and 6 bases respectively, with 14 bases between them. This CDR3 is 14 amino acids long. Donors had limited-stage small-cell lung cancer and underwent surgical resection in Hangzhou, China, between the late 2000s and the early 2020s. Material for sequencing was normal tissue next to the tumor. The gene calls are TRBV19 and TRBJ2-5; no clear D gene. The sequence derives from a woman between 70 and 85 years old with small cell lung cancer. Some clones in this sample may be carry-over from other donors' samples. CDR3 region: CASSIDGMRKTQYF. The CDR3 region has the DNA TGTGCCAGTAGTATCGATGGGATGCGGAAGACCCAGTACTTC.